In this sample, the clone carrying this T cell receptor (beta chain) turned up many times. Its antigen is currently unknown. Time point specified: newly diagnosed GD, antithyroid drugs for less than 3 months. From RNA extracted from PBMCs, the TCR library was made. V was pared by 1 base and J by 0 bases, with 3 bases of the junction left unmatched. Germline V gives CDR1 SQVTM, CDR2 ANQGSEA. The CDR3 consists of 15 residues. The data belong to a study of regulatory T cells in long-lasting Graves disease. Study-level findings and limits: Repertoires from persistent disease leaned toward TRBV28, TRBJ1-2 and TRBJ2-5.

Both iRepertoire HTBI primers and Arm-PCR of CDR3 regions were used to build the TCR beta libraries. TCRdb independently ran MiXCR on the multiplex PCR reads; one entry per CDR3 protein. The table lists 540,000 or so distinct CDR3 sequences, roughly 13% of them singletons. These data were also filed under a second study, of T cells in Graves' hyperthyroidism and ophthalmopathy. That work adds: A set of HTBI primers served as the primers for a first-round RT-PCR of the TCR CDR3.

The TCR originated in a man aged 30-40 years with Graves disease. The source material was peripheral blood mononuclear cells (PBMCs), sampled at new diagnosis, from a patient treated with antithyroid drugs. The J gene is TRBJ2-7, the V gene TRBV29-1; 10 bases are a match to TRBD1. CDR3 loop: CSVEVGTGASYEQYF. The DNA of the CDR3 is TGCAGCGTTGAAGTTGGGACAGGGGCCTCCTACGAGCAGTACTTC.